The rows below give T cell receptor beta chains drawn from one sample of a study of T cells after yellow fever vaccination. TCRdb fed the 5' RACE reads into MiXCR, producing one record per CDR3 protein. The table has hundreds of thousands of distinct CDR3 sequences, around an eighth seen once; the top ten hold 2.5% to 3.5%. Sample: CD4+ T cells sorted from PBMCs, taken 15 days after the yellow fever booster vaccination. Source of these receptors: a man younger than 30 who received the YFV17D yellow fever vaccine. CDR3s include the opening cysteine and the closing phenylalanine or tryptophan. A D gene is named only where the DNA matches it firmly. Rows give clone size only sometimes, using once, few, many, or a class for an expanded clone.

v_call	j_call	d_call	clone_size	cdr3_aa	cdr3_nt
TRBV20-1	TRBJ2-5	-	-	CSAREVGRYIQETQYF	TGCAGTGCTAGAGAGGTGGGCAGGTATATCCAAGAGACCCAGTACTTC
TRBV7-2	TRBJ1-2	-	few	CASSSRLGQGHGYTF	TGTGCCAGCAGCTCCAGGTTAGGCCAGGGGCACGGCTACACCTTC
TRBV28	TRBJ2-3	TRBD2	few	CASSTAGGPGDTQYF	TGTGCCAGCAGCACCGCGGGGGGGCCTGGAGATACGCAGTATTTT
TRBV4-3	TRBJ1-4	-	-	CASSQDLRQDGAEKLFF	TGCGCCAGCAGCCAAGATCTGAGACAGGACGGTGCTGAAAAACTGTTTTTT
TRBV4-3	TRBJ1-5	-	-	CASSQDGARNQPQHF	TGCGCCAGCAGCCAAGACGGGGCTCGCAATCAGCCCCAGCATTTT
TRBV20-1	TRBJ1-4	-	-	CSASNSATNEKLFF	TGCAGTGCTAGTAACAGTGCAACTAATGAAAAACTGTTTTTT
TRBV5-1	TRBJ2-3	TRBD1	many	CASSSRDSRTDTQYF	TGCGCCAGCAGCTCCCGGGACAGCCGCACAGATACGCAGTATTTT
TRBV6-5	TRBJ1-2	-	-	CASADPPGGNYGYTF	TGTGCCAGCGCGGATCCACCGGGGGGTAACTATGGCTACACCTTC
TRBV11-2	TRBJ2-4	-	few	CASSFAHDLAKNIQYF	TGTGCCAGCAGCTTCGCCCACGATTTAGCCAAAAACATTCAGTACTTC
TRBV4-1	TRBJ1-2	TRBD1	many	CASSQGTGSGYGYTF	TGCGCCAGCAGCCAAGGGACAGGGTCGGGCTATGGCTACACCTTC
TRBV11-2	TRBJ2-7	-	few	CASSSITGTPAYEQYF	TGTGCCAGCAGCTCGATAACCGGGACACCCGCCTACGAGCAGTACTTC
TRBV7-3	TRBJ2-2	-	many	CASSPGTGRTGELFF	TGTGCCAGCAGCCCCGGGACGGGAAGAACCGGGGAGCTGTTTTTT
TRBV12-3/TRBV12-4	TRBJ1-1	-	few	CASSPRRTEAFF	TGTGCCAGCAGCCCCAGGAGGACTGAAGCTTTCTTT
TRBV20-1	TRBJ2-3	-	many	CSARDRADTQYF	TGCAGTGCTAGAGATCGGGCTGATACGCAGTATTTT